The 18 T cell receptor beta chains presented below share a single source sample, sequenced in a study (dated by TCRdb to about 2016). To prepare the library, RT-PCR was applied. Sequencing relied on an Illumina MiSeq. In-frame beta chains were kept once TCRdb had trimmed the public reads at Q25 with fastp and called clones with MiXCR. Rows matching on CDR3 protein sequence are summarized as one entry with the most common DNA and genes. This sample holds almost 700,000 distinct CDR3 sequences; 13% to 15% were observed only once. 3% to 4.5% of the sample comes from the top ten. The specimen was memory CD4+ T cells from blood. The receptor source for this set is a female donor in good health, serving as a healthy control.

In this sample, this clonotype turned up a few times. The chain uses TRBV18 and TRBJ2-5; 9 positions match TRBD1. Germline V CDR1 and CDR2: KGHSH, LQKENI. V dropped 5 bases and J dropped 1; count of bases not matched to a gene: 2. This CDR3 spans 14 amino acids. The CDR3 nucleotides are TGTGCCAGCTCAGAGACAGGGGGCCAAGAGACCCAGTACTTC. Its protein product is CASSETGGQETQYF.

This rearrangement joins TRBV9 to TRBJ2-5; 7 bases line up with TRBD1. The germline gives CDR1 SGDLS, CDR2 YYNGEE. The CDR3 is 15 residues long. With V trimmed by 4 bases and J by 3 bases, 9 bases remained unmatched. In DNA, the CDR3 is TGTGCCAGCAGCAGACAGGGAGCGCCGGAAGAGACCCAGTACTTC. The encoded protein is CASSRQGAPEETQYF.

This clonotype was observed a few times. The V call is TRBV9, the J call TRBJ1-6; TRBD1 agrees at 7 bases. V was clipped by 4 bases and J by 6 bases; unmatched bases: 10. CDR3 size: 16 residues. CDR1 and CDR2 (germline): SGDLS, YYNGEE. In nucleotides, the CDR3 is TGTGCCAGCAGCTCCCGGGACAGAATGACTAATTCACCCCTCCACTTT. Encoded protein: CASSSRDRMTNSPLHF.

This clonotype has a handful of counts. The chain combines TRBV9 with TRBJ2-5, with D perhaps being TRBD1 or TRBD2 (6 bases each). V gave up 7 bases and J gave up 5 bases, with 21 bases separating them. The CDR3 is 15 amino acids. Germline V gene sequence: CDR1 SGDLS, CDR2 YYNGEE. The CDR3 region is CASSGGGGRGETQYF. The CDR3 DNA is TGTGCCAGCTCCGGAGGGGGAGGCCGAGGGGAGACCCAGTACTTC.

The V and J genes are TRBV12-3 or TRBV12-4 and TRBJ2-2, with TRBD1 as a possible D gene (5 bases). Trimming pared 3 bases from V and 4 bases from J, leaving 12 bases between. The CDR3 is 15 residues long. This CDR3 reads CASSFDGQITGELFF. The DNA for the CDR3 is TGTGCCAGCAGTTTTGACGGACAAATCACCGGGGAGCTGTTTTTT.

This clonotype was observed a few times. This chain uses TRBV7-2 with TRBJ1-2; 8 positions match TRBD1. V shed 1 base and J 1 base; nucleotides not matched to a gene: 5. The CDR3 consists of 16 residues. Germline V lookup: CDR1 SGHTA, CDR2 FQGNSA. Here the CDR3 DNA reads TGTGCCAGCAGCTTAGACGGACAGGGTTATAACTATGGCTACACCTTC. This gives the protein CASSLDGQGYNYGYTF.

This clonotype was recorded a few times. The chain recombines TRBV7-2 with TRBJ2-3; TRBD1 or TRBD2 may be the D gene (7 bases each). The CDR3 sequence is 15 residues long. Trimming pared 2 bases from V and 4 bases from J, leaving 13 bases between. Per the germline V gene, CDR1 is SGHTA and CDR2 is FQGNSA. Written as DNA, the CDR3 is TGTGCCAGCAGCTTACAGGGGGGGGTTGCAGATACGCAGTATTTT. The encoded protein is CASSLQGGVADTQYF.

This clonotype was counted between two and nine times. The chain uses TRBV7-3 and TRBJ2-7; TRBD2 is a possible D gene (6 bases). V was cut by 2 bases and J by 3 bases, with 11 bases left in between. Per germline, CDR1 SGHTA and CDR2 FQGTGA. The CDR3 has 14 amino acids. CDR3 region: CASSLWGDGYEQYF. CDR3 bases: TGTGCCAGCAGCTTATGGGGGGACGGCTACGAGCAGTACTTC.

This clonotype was seen more than once but under ten times. The gene calls are TRBV6-2 or TRBV6-3 and TRBJ1-1; D is unclear. Trimming left V 1 base short and J 1 base short, with 16 bases between. This CDR3 region has 17 residues. CDR1 is MNHEY, CDR2 SVGEGT, per germline. DNA for the CDR3: TGTGCCAGCAGTTACTACATGAGACTCCTGGGGAACACTGAAGCTTTCTTT. It codes for CASSYYMRLLGNTEAFF.

This clonotype was counted at least ten times. The chain carries TRBV10-3 and TRBJ2-7; weak D call: TRBD1 (6 bases). Germline V lookup: CDR1 ENHRY, CDR2 SYGVKD. This CDR3 contains 15 residues. V was trimmed by 2 bases and J by 5 bases, leaving 16 bases between them. CDR3: CAISESTGMVDEQYF. Written as DNA, the CDR3 is TGTGCCATCAGTGAGAGTACAGGGATGGTGGACGAGCAGTACTTC.

This clonotype occurred a few times. This rearrangement joins TRBV5-4 to TRBJ2-7; TRBD2 matches 7 bases. Germline V lookup: CDR1 SGHNT, CDR2 YYREEE (reference sequence). Trimming cost V 3 bases and J 2 bases; bases outside gene matches: 11. The CDR3 runs 16 residues. CDR3 loop: CASSSGGASGTYEQYF. DNA for the CDR3: TGTGCCAGCAGCTCCGGCGGGGCTAGCGGAACCTACGAGCAGTACTTC.

There are a few counts of this clonotype. The chain uses TRBV6-5 and TRBJ1-2, with TRBD1 identical over 9 bases. Trimming at V came to 4 bases and at J to 0 bases, leaving 6 bases not matched to a gene. This CDR3 contains 16 residues. CDR1 is MNHEY and CDR2 is SVGAGI in the germline V gene. CDR3 nucleotide sequence: TGTGCCAGCAGTTCTGGACAGGGGTTAGCTAACTATGGCTACACCTTC. As protein: CASSSGQGLANYGYTF.

This clonotype was picked up a small number of times. The V gene is TRBV9, the J gene TRBJ1-2; D not certain. This CDR3 contains 11 residues. V was pared by 3 bases and J by 8 bases, with 8 bases between. Germline values: CDR1 SGDLS, CDR2 YYNGEE. DNA for the CDR3: TGTGCCAGCAGCGCAGACACCGGCTACACCTTC. Translation: CASSADTGYTF.

This clonotype has at least ten counts. The genes are TRBV7-2 and TRBJ2-5, with D maybe TRBD2 (5 bases). Germline loops: CDR1 SGHTA, CDR2 FQGNSA. CDR3 size: 15 residues. V shed 4 bases and J shed 5 bases, with 17 bases lying between them. The CDR3: CASSSTYVGGETQYF. In DNA, the CDR3 is TGTGCCAGCAGCTCCACGTATGTGGGCGGGGAGACCCAGTACTTC.

This clonotype has at least ten counts. The V call is TRBV6-2 or TRBV6-3, the J call TRBJ2-5; possibly TRBD1 or TRBD2 for D (5 bases each). Germline CDR1 and CDR2: MNHEY and SVGEGT. V lost 6 bases and J lost 1, with 12 bases in between. The length of the CDR3 is 14 residues. CDR3 in amino acids: CASRSGRIQETQYF. The CDR3 DNA reads as TGTGCCAGCAGATCGGGACGGATCCAAGAGACCCAGTACTTC.

The V call is TRBV20-1, the J call TRBJ2-7; 9 bases fit TRBD1. V was pared by 1 base and J by 6 bases, with 13 bases of the junction left unmatched. This CDR3 is 16 amino acids long. Germline V gene sequence: CDR1 DFQATT, CDR2 SNEGSKA (reference sequence). This CDR3 is CSARVVPGQGSGEQYF. CDR3 sequence (DNA): TGCAGTGCTAGAGTGGTTCCGGGACAGGGATCAGGCGAGCAGTACTTC.

The chain couples TRBV5-1 to TRBJ2-2; the D is unclear. Trimming stripped 7 bases from V and 5 bases from J, with 12 bases between. CDR1 SGHRS and CDR2 YFSETQ come from the germline V gene. The length of the CDR3 is 13 residues. As DNA, the CDR3 is TGCGCCAGCCAACAAGTACTTACCGGGGAGCTGTTTTTT. Translation: CASQQVLTGELFF. Full variable domain (outside the CDR3, taken from reference TRBV5-1 and TRBJ2-2): KAGVTQTPRYLIKTRGQQVTLSCSPISGHRSVSWYQQTPGQGLQFLFEYFSETQRNKGNFPGRFSGRQFSNSRSEMNVSTLELGDSALYLCASQQVLTGELFFGEGSRLTVL.

V usage is TRBV5-1 and J usage is TRBJ2-2, with 7 bases aligning to TRBD1. The CDR3 is 14 residues long. Trimming removed 4 bases from V and 5 bases from J; junction bases left unmatched: 5. Germline V gives CDR1 SGHRS, CDR2 YFSETQ. The CDR3 is CASSIVGQTGELFF. In DNA, the CDR3 is TGCGCCAGCAGCATCGTGGGACAGACCGGGGAGCTGTTTTTT.